This entry lists 24 T cell receptor beta chains sequenced from one sample in a study of OX40 agonist ivuxolimab in advanced cancers. The table came from immunoSEQ multiplex PCR; TCRdb's copy has only in-frame clones and leaves some out. The data show 52,000 or so clones, approximately 79% seen once. This specimen consisted of CD4+ or CD8+ T cells sorted from blood, obtained in a trial of the OX40 agonist ivuxolimab. The receptors shown here come from an adult with an advanced solid tumor such as melanoma, head and neck, liver or kidney cancer.

The V and J genes are TRBV4-2 and TRBJ2-5, with 10 bases fitting TRBD1. The CDR3 covers 16 residues. Germline-derived CDR1 and CDR2 are LGHNA and YNFKEQ. J lost 5 bases, V lost 5 bases, and 11 bases had no gene match. DNA for the CDR3: TGTGCCAGCAGCGATTCCGGGACAGGGGCGAGGGAGACCCAGTACTTC. It specifies CASSDSGTGARETQYF.

The chain couples TRBV5-6 to TRBJ1-5; D is possibly TRBD1 (5 bases). V lost 1 base and J lost 3, with 8 bases in between. The CDR3 length is 14 residues. Germline CDR1 and CDR2: SGHDT and YYEEEE. The CDR3 region is CASSLPGPNQPQHF. For the CDR3, the DNA is TGTGCCAGCAGCTTGCCGGGGCCCAATCAGCCCCAGCATTTT.

This chain joins TRBV10-3 and TRBJ2-1; 16 bases fit TRBD2. CDR3 length: 17 amino acids. The germline V gene encodes CDR1 ENHRY and CDR2 SYGVKD. Trimming cost V 10 bases and J 0 bases; bases outside gene matches: 6. CDR3 sequence: CASTGLAGGNSYNEQFF. CDR3 in DNA: TGTGCCAGCACGGGACTAGCGGGGGGGAACTCCTACAATGAGCAGTTCTTC.

The CDR3 spells CASKWSLNTEAFF. For the CDR3, the DNA is TGTGCCAGCAAATGGTCATTGAACACTGAAGCTTTCTTT. The rearrangement uses TRBV2 and TRBJ1-1, with D uncertain. Germline assignment: CDR1 SNHLY and CDR2 FYNNEI. The V and J ends lost 7 bases and 0 bases respectively, with 9 bases between them. CDR3 length equals 13 residues.

The V and J genes are TRBV4-3 and TRBJ2-5, with a possible D match to TRBD1 (6 bases). V lost 1 base, J lost 2 bases, and 8 bases lay in between. The CDR3 is 14 residues long. Germline CDR1 LGHNA, CDR2 YSLEER. Written as DNA, the CDR3 is TGCGCCAGCAGCCAAGTTGGACAGCAAGAGACCCAGTACTTC. Amino acid sequence: CASSQVGQQETQYF.

In its sample, this clone was seen a few times. This chain uses TRBV7-9 with TRBJ1-2; no reliable D call. Germline V lookup: CDR1 SEHNR, CDR2 FQNEAQ (reference sequence). The CDR3 extends over 12 amino acids. V shed 5 bases and J shed 8 bases, with 12 bases lying between them. The CDR3 nucleotides read TGTGCCAGCAGCCCCTTTTCTCTCGGCTACACCTTC. This codes for CASSPFSLGYTF.

This clone was seen a handful of times. The gene calls are TRBV28 and TRBJ1-1; 7 positions agree with TRBD1. The CDR3 spans 11 residues. The V gene end was trimmed by 6 bases and the J gene end by 8 bases; junction bases not matched to a gene: 3. Looked up from germline, CDR1 is MDHEN and CDR2 is SYDVKM. CDR3 DNA: TGTGCCAGCAGAGACAGGGCGGAAGCTTTCTTT. Translation gives CASRDRAEAFF.

The chain couples TRBV6-4 to TRBJ2-1; the D gene is possibly TRBD2 (6 bases). Germline lookup yields CDR1 MRHNA and CDR2 SNTAGT. The CDR3 consists of 13 residues. The germline V and J ends were trimmed by 2 bases and 10 bases, with 12 bases remaining between them. CDR3 loop: CASSDPGVTEQFF. The CDR3 nucleotides are TGTGCCAGCAGTGACCCGGGGGTGACCGAGCAGTTCTTC.

The rearrangement uses TRBV10-2 and TRBJ2-7; TRBD1 might be the D (8 bases). This CDR3 is 17 amino acids long. Germline loops: CDR1 WSHSY, CDR2 SAAADI. Trimming took off 6 bases at V and 3 bases at J, with 24 bases between the two ends. The CDR3 nucleotides read TGCGCCAGCAGGAGGACAGGGACAGCGGGATTGTTCTACGAGCAGTACTTC. Translation gives CASRRTGTAGLFYEQYF.

V and J are TRBV7-6 and TRBJ1-1; no definite D call. V was shortened by 5 bases and J by 7 bases, with 14 bases between the two germline ends. The CDR3 extends over 13 amino acids. The germline gives CDR1 SGHVS, CDR2 FNYEAQ. The CDR3 nucleotides are TGTGCCAGCAGCCTCGAGCCCCTGGATGAAGCTTTCTTT. Protein sequence: CASSLEPLDEAFF.

This rearrangement joins TRBV5-6 to TRBJ1-6; 7 bases are a match to TRBD1. This CDR3 is 15 amino acids long. From germline, CDR1 is SGHDT and CDR2 YYEEEE. V shed 1 base and J 7 bases; nucleotides not matched to a gene: 5. The CDR3, as DNA: TGTGCCAGCAGCTTGCGACAGGGCCCCAATTCACCCCTCCACTTT. Encoded protein: CASSLRQGPNSPLHF.

The V and J genes are TRBV9 and TRBJ2-3, with 13 positions matching TRBD2. V trimming: 4 bases; J trimming: 1 base; junction bases outside the gene matches: 6. Germline V gives CDR1 SGDLS, CDR2 YYNGEE. CDR3 size: 17 residues. The CDR3 loop is CASSPSGTSGGTDTQYF. Here the CDR3 DNA reads TGTGCCAGCAGCCCCTCCGGGACTAGCGGGGGCACAGATACGCAGTATTTT.

The rearrangement uses TRBV2 and TRBJ2-4; the D is unclear. Germline CDR1 reads SNHLY; CDR2 reads FYNNEI. CDR3 length equals 13 residues. V was shortened by 6 bases and J by 6 bases, with 12 bases between the two germline ends. CDR3 sequence (DNA): TGTGCCAGCAGGGTAGGGATGGGAAACATTCAGTACTTC. Residues: CASRVGMGNIQYF.

This chain uses TRBV27 with TRBJ1-3; D gene unclear. The V end was cut by 0 bases, the J end by 2 bases, with 8 bases between. This CDR3 is 15 amino acids long. Looked up from germline, CDR1 is MNHEY and CDR2 is SMNVEV (reference sequence). CDR3 sequence (DNA): TGTGCCAGCAGTTTATCGGGCAGTCCTGGAAACACCATATATTTT. This sequence encodes CASSLSGSPGNTIYF.

The DNA of the CDR3 is TGTGCCAGCAGCTATACCGGAAGAATCACTGAAGCTTTCTTT. Amino acids: CASSYTGRITEAFF. This sequence joins TRBV7-2 and TRBJ1-1; no definite D call. This CDR3 contains 14 residues. Trimming stripped 4 bases from V and 4 bases from J, with 13 bases between. CDR1 and CDR2 from the germline V gene are SGHTA and FQGNSA. The full variable domain, rest sourced from reference TRBV7-2 and TRBJ1-1, is GAGVSQSPSNKVTEKGKDVELRCDPISGHTALYWYRQSLGQGLEFLIYFQGNSAPDKSGLPSDRFSAERTGGSVSTLTIQRTQQEDSAVYLCASSYTGRITEAFFGQGTRLTVV.

The chain combines TRBV6-5 with TRBJ1-2; 7 bases match TRBD1. Germline V gives CDR1 MNHEY, CDR2 SVGAGI. This CDR3 spans 13 amino acids. V shed 8 bases, J shed 4 bases, and the junction held 7 bases outside the gene matches. The CDR3 reads CASEDRRGYGYTF. The CDR3 DNA is TGTGCCAGCGAGGACAGGAGGGGCTATGGCTACACCTTC.

This rearrangement joins TRBV7-2 to TRBJ1-1, with TRBD1 identical over 8 bases. Per the germline V gene, CDR1 is SGHTA and CDR2 is FQGNSA. The V and J ends lost 1 base and 1 base, in that order; junction bases with no gene match: 5. There are 16 residues in the CDR3. The CDR3 here is CASSLEYGQGNTEAFF. The DNA of the CDR3 is TGTGCCAGCAGCTTAGAATACGGACAGGGGAACACTGAAGCTTTCTTT.

The sample holds a few counts of this clone. The chain carries TRBV6-1 and TRBJ1-1; D is unclear. The CDR3 covers 12 residues. Germline lookup yields CDR1 MNHNS and CDR2 SASEGT. Trimming removed 5 bases at V and 1 base at J, with 5 bases between. The CDR3 loop reads CASSRGNTEAFF. CDR3 in DNA: TGTGCCAGCAGTCGGGGGAACACTGAAGCTTTCTTT.

This chain uses TRBV15 with TRBJ2-4; D may correspond to TRBD1 or TRBD2 (5 bases each). Between the trimmed V and J ends, which lost 2 bases and 11 bases, there was a span of 16 bases. The CDR3 totals 14 residues. Germline V gene sequence: CDR1 LNHNV, CDR2 YYDKDF (reference sequence). CDR3 nucleotides: TGTGCCACCAGCAGATACGGGACGACGGAGGTTCAGTACTTC. Its translation is CATSRYGTTEVQYF.

This chain connects TRBV7-2 to TRBJ2-2, with D unclear. Trimming removed 7 bases from V and 5 bases from J, with 20 bases in between. The CDR3 length is 16 residues. Germline CDR1 reads SGHTA; CDR2 reads FQGNSA. The CDR3 DNA sequence: TGTGCCAGCACCCCGAGGACGATTACAAGGACCGGGGAGCTGTTTTTT. As protein: CASTPRTITRTGELFF.

The chain joins TRBV6-9 to TRBJ1-4; a possible D gene is TRBD1 (5 bases). The CDR3 spans 16 residues. Germline V CDR1 and CDR2: MNHGY, SVAAGI. V lost 11 bases and J lost 1, with 20 bases in between. DNA of the CDR3: TGTGCCCCCCCCAGGCGGAGGGGTGTAACTAATGAAAAACTGTTTTTT. Translation: CAPPRRRGVTNEKLFF.

This clone was seen a handful of times. The chain couples TRBV6-1 to TRBJ2-6, with D possibly matching TRBD2 (5 bases). Germline V gives CDR1 MNHNS, CDR2 SASEGT. Trimming shortened V by 1 base and J by 2 bases, and 9 bases separated the two germline ends. The CDR3 runs to 16 residues. CDR3 in DNA: TGTGCCAGCAGTGAAGGTATCGGGGCTGGGGCCAACGTCCTGACTTTC. Translated: CASSEGIGAGANVLTF.

The chain is built from TRBV6-5 and TRBJ1-1, with 7 nucleotides matching TRBD1. J was trimmed by 1 base and V by 3 bases; bases with no gene match: 5. The CDR3 has 15 residues. The germline CDR1 and CDR2 sequences are MNHEY and SVGAGI. The CDR3 protein is CASSYWTGPNTEAFF. CDR3 coding DNA: TGTGCCAGCAGTTATTGGACAGGACCGAACACTGAAGCTTTCTTT.

This clone was found once. This chain links TRBV7-2 with TRBJ2-5, with TRBD2 as a possible D gene (6 bases). Germline loops: CDR1 SGHTA, CDR2 FQGNSA. The CDR3 extends over 16 amino acids. Trimming took off 2 bases at V and 7 bases at J, with 20 bases between the two ends. This CDR3 is CASSLFAAGGGVTQYF. The CDR3 DNA follows: TGTGCCAGCAGCTTATTTGCCGCCGGGGGTGGTGTGACCCAGTACTTC.